The source of this T cell receptor beta chain is a study of blood T cells in healthy people across ages. Study conclusions and caveats: It was held that the diversity estimates obtained from one million T cells were underestimates. Older age went with lower TCR beta diversity per million T cells, in a roughly linear way.

Combining a sample-barcoded 5' primer with a J-beta primer mix, a second PCR ran for roughly 7 to 11 cycles. Each CDR3 protein is one row after TCRdb ran MiXCR on the 5' RACE reads. In the table there are about 1.4 million distinct CDR3 sequences, roughly 60% of which are singletons. This clonotype was seen at least ten times. Its specificity is unknown. One end of the junction is discordant with germline, which a read error may explain. They isolated at least 6 million PBMCs from each sample. A minimum of 6 micrograms of total RNA was extracted per sample. The sample consisted of blood. The clonotype originates from a man younger than 35 in good health.

In DNA form, the CDR3 reads TGCGCCAGCAGCTTGGACGGCTATGGCTACACCTTC. The encoded protein is CASSLDGYGYTF. The chain is built from TRBV12-3 or TRBV12-4 and TRBJ1-2; D uncertain. The CDR3 consists of 12 residues.